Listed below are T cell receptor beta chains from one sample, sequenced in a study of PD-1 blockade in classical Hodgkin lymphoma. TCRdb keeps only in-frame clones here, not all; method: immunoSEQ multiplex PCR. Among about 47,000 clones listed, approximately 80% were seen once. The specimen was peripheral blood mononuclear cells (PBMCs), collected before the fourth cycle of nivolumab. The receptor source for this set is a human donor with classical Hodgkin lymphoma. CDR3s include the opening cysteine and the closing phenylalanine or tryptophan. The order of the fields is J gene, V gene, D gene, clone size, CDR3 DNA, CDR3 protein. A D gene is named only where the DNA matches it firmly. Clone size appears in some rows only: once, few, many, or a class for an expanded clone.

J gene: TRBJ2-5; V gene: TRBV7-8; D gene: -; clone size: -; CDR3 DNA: TGTGCCAGCAGCTTCGAAGGACAAGAATCCCAGTACTTC; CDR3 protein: CASSFEGQESQYF
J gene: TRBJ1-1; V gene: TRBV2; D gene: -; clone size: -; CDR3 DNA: TGTGCCAGCGTTGAGAAAAGTACGAACACTGAAGCTTTCTTT; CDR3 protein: CASVEKSTNTEAFF
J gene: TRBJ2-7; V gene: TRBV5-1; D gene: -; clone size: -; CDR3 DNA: TGCGCCAGCAGCGCCTATCCGCCTTCCTACGAGCAGTACTTC; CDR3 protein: CASSAYPPSYEQYF
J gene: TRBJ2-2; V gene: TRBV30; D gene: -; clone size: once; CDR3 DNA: TGTGCCTGGGGATTCGGGGAGCTGTTTTTT; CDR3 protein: CAWGFGELFF
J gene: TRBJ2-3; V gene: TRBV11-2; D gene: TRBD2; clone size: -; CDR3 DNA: TGTGCCAGCAGCTTATTGCGGGGGGGCCGAACAGATACGCAGTATTTT; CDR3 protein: CASSLLRGGRTDTQYF
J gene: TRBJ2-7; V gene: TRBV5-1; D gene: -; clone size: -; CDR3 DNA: TGCGCCAGCAGCCGGAAAGCCGGGACAATCTACGAGCAGTACTTC; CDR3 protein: CASSRKAGTIYEQYF
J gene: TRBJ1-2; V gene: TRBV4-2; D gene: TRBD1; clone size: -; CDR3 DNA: TGTGCCAGCAGCGCCTTCGGGACAGGGAGTAACTATGGCTACACCTTC; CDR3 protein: CASSAFGTGSNYGYTF
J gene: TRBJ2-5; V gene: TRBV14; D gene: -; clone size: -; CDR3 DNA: TGTGCCAGCAGCCAAGGGGGGTGGCAAGAGACCCAGTACTTC; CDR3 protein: CASSQGGWQETQYF
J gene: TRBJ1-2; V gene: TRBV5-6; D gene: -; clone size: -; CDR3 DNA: TGTGCCAGCAGTCTTACAGGAGTCCACAATGGCTACACCTTC; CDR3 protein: CASSLTGVHNGYTF
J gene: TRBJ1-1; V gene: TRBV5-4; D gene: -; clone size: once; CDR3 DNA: TGTGCCAGCAGCCTCGGCTACGGGAACACTGAAGCTTTCTTT; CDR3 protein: CASSLGYGNTEAFF
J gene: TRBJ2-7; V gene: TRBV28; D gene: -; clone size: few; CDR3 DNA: TGTGCCAGCAGGCCGTACGGGGGAAGGTACGAGCAGTACTTC; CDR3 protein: CASRPYGGRYEQYF
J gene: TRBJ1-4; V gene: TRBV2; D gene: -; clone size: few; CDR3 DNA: TGTGCCAGCAGCCCCGGACCCAATGCAACTAATGAAAAACTGTTTTTT; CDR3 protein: CASSPGPNATNEKLFF
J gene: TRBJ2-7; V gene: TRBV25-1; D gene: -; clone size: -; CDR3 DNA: TGTGCCAGCAGTGGTTCGCTCCAGATGCAGTACTTC; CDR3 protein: CASSGSLQMQYF
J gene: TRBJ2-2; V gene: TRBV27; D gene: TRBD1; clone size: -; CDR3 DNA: TGTGCCAGCAGTCCTGGACAGGGGCTGACCGGGGAGCTGTTTTTT; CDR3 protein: CASSPGQGLTGELFF
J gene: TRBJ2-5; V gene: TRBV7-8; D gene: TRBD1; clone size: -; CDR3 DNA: TGTGCCAGCAGCCCAGGGACAGGGCACCAAGAGACCCAGTACTTC; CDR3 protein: CASSPGTGHQETQYF
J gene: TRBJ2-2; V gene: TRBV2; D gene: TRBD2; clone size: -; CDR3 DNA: TGTGCCAGCGTAGGGACTACCTACACCGGGGAGCTGTTTTTT; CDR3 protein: CASVGTTYTGELFF
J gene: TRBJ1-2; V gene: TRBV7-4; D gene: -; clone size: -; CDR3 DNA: TGTGCCAGCAGCTTGGGGTCGGGGCAACCCTATGGCTACACCTTC; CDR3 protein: CASSLGSGQPYGYTF
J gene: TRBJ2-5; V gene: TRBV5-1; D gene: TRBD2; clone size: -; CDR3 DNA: TGCGCCAGCAGGATGGGGTTAGCGGGAGGCTTACAAGAGACCCAGTACTTC; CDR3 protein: CASRMGLAGGLQETQYF
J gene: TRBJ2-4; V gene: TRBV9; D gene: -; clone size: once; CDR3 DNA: TGTGCCAGCAGCCCGGAGGGGGGGGTGAGAAACATTCAGTACTTC; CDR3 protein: CASSPEGGVRNIQYF
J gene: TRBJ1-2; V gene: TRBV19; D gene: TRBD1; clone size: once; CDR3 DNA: TGTGCCAGTAGTATGGACAGGGGGGTTAACTATGGCTACACCTTC; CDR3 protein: CASSMDRGVNYGYTF
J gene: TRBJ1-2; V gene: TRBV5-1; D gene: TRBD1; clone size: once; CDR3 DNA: TGCGCCAGCAGCTCGGGACAGGGATTCTATGGCTACACCTTC; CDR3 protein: CASSSGQGFYGYTF
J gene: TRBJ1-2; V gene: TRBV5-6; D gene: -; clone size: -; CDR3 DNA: TGTGCCAGCAGCTTGGGGGGAAACTATGGCTACACCTTC; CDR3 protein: CASSLGGNYGYTF
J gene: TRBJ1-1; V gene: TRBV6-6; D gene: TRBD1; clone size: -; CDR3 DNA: TGTGCCAGCACCCGGACAGGGGGGTTGAACACTGAAGCTTTCTTT; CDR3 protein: CASTRTGGLNTEAFF
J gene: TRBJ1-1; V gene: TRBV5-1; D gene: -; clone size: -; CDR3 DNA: TGCGCCAGCAGCCAAGGGGGGAAGAACACTGAAGCTTTCTTT; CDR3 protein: CASSQGGKNTEAFF
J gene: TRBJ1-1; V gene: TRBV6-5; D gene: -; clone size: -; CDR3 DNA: TGTGCCAGCAGTTACTCCACCTCGGACTCCCGCCCTGAAGCTTTCTTT; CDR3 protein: CASSYSTSDSRPEAFF
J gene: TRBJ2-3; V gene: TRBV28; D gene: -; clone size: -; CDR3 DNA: TGTGCCAGCAGCCTCCCTCCCCGGTGGGAGGCAGGAGATACGCAGTATTTT; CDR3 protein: CASSLPPRWEAGDTQYF
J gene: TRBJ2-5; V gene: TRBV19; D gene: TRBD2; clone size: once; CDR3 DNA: TGTGCCAGTAGTCCCCGTCTTTGGGGAGGGCCTGTAGAGACCCAGTACTTC; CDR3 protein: CASSPRLWGGPVETQYF
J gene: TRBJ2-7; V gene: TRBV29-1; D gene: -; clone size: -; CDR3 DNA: TGCAGCGTCATCGACGGCTCCTACGAGCAGTACTTC; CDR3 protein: CSVIDGSYEQYF
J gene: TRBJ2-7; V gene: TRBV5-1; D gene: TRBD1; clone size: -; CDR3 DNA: TGCGCCAGCAGCACAACTACCAGGGGGCGCACCTACGAGCAGTACTTC; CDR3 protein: CASSTTTRGRTYEQYF
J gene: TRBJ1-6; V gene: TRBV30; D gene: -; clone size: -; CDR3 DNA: TGTGCCTGGAGTGCAGGGGCAGGCTCACCCCTCCACTTT; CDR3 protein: CAWSAGAGSPLHF
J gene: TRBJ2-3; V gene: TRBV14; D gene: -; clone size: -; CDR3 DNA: TGTGCCAGCAGCCATCGTTTCGGAACAGATACGCAGTATTTT; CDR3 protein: CASSHRFGTDTQYF
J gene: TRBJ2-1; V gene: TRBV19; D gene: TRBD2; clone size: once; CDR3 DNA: TGTGCCAGTAGTCTCCCGGGACTAGCGGCCTACAATGAGCAGTTCTTC; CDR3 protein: CASSLPGLAAYNEQFF
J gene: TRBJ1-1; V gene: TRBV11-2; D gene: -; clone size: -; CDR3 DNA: TGTGCCAGCAGCCCAGGAGCCGGGACGCCGAACACTGAAGCTTTCTTT; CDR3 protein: CASSPGAGTPNTEAFF
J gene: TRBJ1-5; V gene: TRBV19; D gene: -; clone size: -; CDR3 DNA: TGTGCCAGTAGTCTAACCAGGGACGGGTACAATCAGCCCCAGCATTTT; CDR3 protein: CASSLTRDGYNQPQHF
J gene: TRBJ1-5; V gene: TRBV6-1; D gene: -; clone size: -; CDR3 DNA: TGTGCCAGCAGTGAAGCAGGAGGGGTCCATCAGCCCCAGCATTTT; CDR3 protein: CASSEAGGVHQPQHF
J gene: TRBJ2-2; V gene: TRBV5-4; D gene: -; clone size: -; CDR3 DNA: TGTGCCAGCAGCTTGGATCGGGGGGCAACCGGGGAGCTGTTTTTT; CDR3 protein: CASSLDRGATGELFF
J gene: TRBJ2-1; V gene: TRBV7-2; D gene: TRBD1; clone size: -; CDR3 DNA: TGTGCCAGCAGCTTAAAGGACAGGGGACGAGGCGAGCAGTTCTTC; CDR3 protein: CASSLKDRGRGEQFF